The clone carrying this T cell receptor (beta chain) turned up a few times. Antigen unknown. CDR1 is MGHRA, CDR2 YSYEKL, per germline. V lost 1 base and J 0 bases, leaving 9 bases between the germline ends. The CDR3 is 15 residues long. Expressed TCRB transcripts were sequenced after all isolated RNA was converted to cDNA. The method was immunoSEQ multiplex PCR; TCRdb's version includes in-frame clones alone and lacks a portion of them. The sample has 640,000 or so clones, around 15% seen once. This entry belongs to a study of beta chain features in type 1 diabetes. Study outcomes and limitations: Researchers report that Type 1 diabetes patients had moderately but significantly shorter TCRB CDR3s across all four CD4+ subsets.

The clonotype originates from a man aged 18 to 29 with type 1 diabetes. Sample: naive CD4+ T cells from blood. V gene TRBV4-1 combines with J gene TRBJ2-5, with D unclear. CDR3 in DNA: TGCGCCAGCAGCCAAGGGTCGGTGAACCAAGAGACCCAGTACTTC. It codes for CASSQGSVNQETQYF.